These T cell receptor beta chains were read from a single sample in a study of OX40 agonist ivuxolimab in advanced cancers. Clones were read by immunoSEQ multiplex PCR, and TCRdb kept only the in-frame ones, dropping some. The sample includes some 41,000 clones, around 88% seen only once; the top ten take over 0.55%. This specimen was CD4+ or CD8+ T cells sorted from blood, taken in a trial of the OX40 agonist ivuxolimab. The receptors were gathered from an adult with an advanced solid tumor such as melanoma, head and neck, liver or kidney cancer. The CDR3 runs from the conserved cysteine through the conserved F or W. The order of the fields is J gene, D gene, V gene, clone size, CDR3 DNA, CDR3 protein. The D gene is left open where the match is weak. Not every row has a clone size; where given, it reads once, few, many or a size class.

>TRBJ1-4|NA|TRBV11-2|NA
TGTGCCAGCCAGTCCTCAAGAGGCGAAAAACTGTTTTTT
CASQSSRGEKLFF
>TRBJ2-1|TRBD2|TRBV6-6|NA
TGTGCCAGCAGTTACTCCGGGACTAGTAACGGTGAGCAGTTCTTC
CASSYSGTSNGEQFF
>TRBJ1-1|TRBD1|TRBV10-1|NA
TGCGCCAGCAGTGGACACAGGGGTGACACTGAAGCTTTCTTT
CASSGHRGDTEAFF
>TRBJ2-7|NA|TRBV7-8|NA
TGTGCCAGCAGCTTAGAGGAGGCAGGGAGCCACGAGCAGTACTTC
CASSLEEAGSHEQYF
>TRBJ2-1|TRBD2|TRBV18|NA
TGTGCCAGCTCACCACCCCAGGCTAGCGGAAACAATGAGCAGTTCTTC
CASSPPQASGNNEQFF
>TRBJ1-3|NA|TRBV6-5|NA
TGTGCCAGCAGTTCGCCGGGAGGAAACACCATATATTTT
CASSSPGGNTIYF
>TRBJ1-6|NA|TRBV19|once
TGTGCCAGTAGTTTCAAGAATTCACCCCTCCACTTT
CASSFKNSPLHF
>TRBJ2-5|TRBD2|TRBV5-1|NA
TGCGCCAGCAGCTTGCGCGGGGGGGCAGAGGAGACCCAGTACTTC
CASSLRGGAEETQYF
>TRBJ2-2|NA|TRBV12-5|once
TGTGCTAGTGGTTTGGGGAACACCGGGGAGCTGTTTTTT
CASGLGNTGELFF
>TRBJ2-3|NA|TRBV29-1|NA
TGCAGCGTTGAGGAGGGCAAGCGGAGCACAGATACGCAGTATTTT
CSVEEGKRSTDTQYF
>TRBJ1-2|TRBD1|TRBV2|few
TGTGCCAGCACGAGGGACAGCCCCCCGAATGGCTACACCTTC
CASTRDSPPNGYTF
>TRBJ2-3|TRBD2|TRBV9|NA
TGTGCCAGCAGCGTAGGCCGGGGGGGGTACACAGATACGCAGTATTTT
CASSVGRGGYTDTQYF
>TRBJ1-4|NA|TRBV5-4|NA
TGTGCCAGCAGCGATTGGGGTGAAAAACTGTTTTTT
CASSDWGEKLFF
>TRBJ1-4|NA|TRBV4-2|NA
TGTGCCAGCAACCGGCGGGAATTGGGGGAAAAACTGTTTTTT
CASNRRELGEKLFF
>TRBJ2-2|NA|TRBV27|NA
TGTGCCAGCAGTTTTTCCGGGGAGCTGTTTTTT
CASSFSGELFF
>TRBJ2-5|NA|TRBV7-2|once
TGTGCCAGCAGCTCAGGGACCCTGCGGTACCTTCAAGAGACCCAGTACTTC
CASSSGTLRYLQETQYF
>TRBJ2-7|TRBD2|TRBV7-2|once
TGTGCCAGCAGCCCCTTGGGGACTAGCCCTATTTACGAGCAGTACTTC
CASSPLGTSPIYEQYF
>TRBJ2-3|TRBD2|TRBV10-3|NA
TGTGCCATCGGTGGCGGGGGGGGAGCAGATACGCAGTATTTT
CAIGGGGGADTQYF
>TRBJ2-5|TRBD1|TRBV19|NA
TGTGCCAGTAGCCGTGCAGGGGGAGAGACCCAGTACTTC
CASSRAGGETQYF
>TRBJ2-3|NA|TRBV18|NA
TGTGCCAGCTCACCCCCTTCCGCGGATACGCAGTATTTT
CASSPPSADTQYF
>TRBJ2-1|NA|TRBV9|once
TGTGCCAGCAGGTCCGGGACGGTGTACAATGAGCAGTTCTTC
CASRSGTVYNEQFF
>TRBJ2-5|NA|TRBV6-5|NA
TGTGCCAGCAGCGGGGGGCCGGTAGAGACCCAGTACTTC
CASSGGPVETQYF
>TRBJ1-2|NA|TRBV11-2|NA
TGTGCCAGCAGCCTTCCACACCTCCGGGTCTCCCTCGACTACACCTTC
CASSLPHLRVSLDYTF
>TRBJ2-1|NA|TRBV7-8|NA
TGTGCCAGCAGCCCCCAAACGACAGATGAGCAGTTCTTC
CASSPQTTDEQFF
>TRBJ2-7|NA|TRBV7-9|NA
TGTGCCAGCAGCTCCGGGGTCTTATCCTCCTACGAGCAGTACTTC
CASSSGVLSSYEQYF
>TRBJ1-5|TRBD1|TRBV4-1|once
TGCGCCAGCAGCCAGGACAGGGGCAGCAATCAGCCCCAGCATTTT
CASSQDRGSNQPQHF
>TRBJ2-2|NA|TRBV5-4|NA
TGTGCCAGCAGCTCGGAGGTGGCAAACACCGGGGAGCTGTTTTTT
CASSSEVANTGELFF